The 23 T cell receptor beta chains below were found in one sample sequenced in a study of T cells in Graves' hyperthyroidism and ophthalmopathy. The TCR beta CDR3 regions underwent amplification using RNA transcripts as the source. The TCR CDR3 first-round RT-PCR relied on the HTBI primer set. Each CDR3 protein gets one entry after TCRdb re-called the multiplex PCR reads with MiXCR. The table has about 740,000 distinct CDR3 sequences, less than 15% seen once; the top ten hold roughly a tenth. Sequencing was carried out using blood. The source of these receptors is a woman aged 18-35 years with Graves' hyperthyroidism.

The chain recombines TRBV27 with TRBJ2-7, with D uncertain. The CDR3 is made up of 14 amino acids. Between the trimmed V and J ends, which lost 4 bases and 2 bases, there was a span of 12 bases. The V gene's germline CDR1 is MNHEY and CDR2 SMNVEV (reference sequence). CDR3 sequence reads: CASSSLGPPYEQYF. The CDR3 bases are TGTGCCAGCAGTTCCCTGGGCCCCCCCTACGAGCAGTACTTC.

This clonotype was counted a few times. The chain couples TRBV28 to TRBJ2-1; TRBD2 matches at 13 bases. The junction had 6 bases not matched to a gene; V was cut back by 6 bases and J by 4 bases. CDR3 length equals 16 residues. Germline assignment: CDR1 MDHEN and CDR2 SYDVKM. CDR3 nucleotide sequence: TGTGCCAGCAGACCTCCGGGACTAGCGGGATACAATGAGCAGTTCTTC. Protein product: CASRPPGLAGYNEQFF.

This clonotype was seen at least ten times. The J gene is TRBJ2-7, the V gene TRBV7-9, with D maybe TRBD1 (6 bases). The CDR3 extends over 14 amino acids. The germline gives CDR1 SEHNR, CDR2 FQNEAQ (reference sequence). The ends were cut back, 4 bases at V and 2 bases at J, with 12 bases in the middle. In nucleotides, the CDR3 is TGTGCCAGCAGCTCCGACAGGCTAACCTACGAGCAGTACTTC. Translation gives CASSSDRLTYEQYF.

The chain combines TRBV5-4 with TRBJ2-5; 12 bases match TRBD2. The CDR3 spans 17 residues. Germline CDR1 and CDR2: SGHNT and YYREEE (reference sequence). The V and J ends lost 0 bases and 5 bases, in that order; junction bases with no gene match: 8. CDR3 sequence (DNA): TGTGCCAGCAGCTTGGGAACTTTGGGACTAGCGGGTGAGACCCAGTACTTC. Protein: CASSLGTLGLAGETQYF.

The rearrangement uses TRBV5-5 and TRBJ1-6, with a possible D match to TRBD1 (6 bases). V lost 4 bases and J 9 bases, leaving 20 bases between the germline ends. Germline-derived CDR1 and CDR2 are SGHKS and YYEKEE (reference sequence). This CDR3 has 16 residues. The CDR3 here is CASSPTGTKFGSPLHF. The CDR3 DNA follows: TGTGCCAGCAGCCCCACCGGGACAAAGTTTGGTTCACCCCTCCACTTT.

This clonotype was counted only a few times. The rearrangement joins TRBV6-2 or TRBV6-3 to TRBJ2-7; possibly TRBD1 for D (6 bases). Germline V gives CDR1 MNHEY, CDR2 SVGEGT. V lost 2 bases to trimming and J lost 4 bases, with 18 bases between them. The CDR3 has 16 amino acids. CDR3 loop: CASSYAPGRGSYEQYF. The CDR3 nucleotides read TGTGCCAGCAGTTACGCGCCGGGCAGGGGCTCGTACGAGCAGTACTTC.

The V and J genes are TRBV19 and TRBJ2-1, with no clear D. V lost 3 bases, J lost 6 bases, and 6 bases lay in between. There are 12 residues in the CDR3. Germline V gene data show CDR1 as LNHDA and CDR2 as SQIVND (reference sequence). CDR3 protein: CASSIGPNEQFF. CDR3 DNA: TGTGCCAGTAGTATCGGGCCCAATGAGCAGTTCTTC.

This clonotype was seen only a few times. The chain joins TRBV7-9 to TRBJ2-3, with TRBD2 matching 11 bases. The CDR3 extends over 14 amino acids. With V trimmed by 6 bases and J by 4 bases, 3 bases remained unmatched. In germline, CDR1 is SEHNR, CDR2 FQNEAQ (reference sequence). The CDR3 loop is CASRTSGRPDTQYF. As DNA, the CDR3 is TGTGCCAGCAGAACTAGCGGGAGACCAGATACGCAGTATTTT.

The DNA of the CDR3 is TGTGCCATCAGTGAGGTCAAGTTATTGGGACAGGGACTGGAGCCAGAGACCCAGTACTTC. It encodes CAISEVKLLGQGLEPETQYF. V and J are TRBV10-3 and TRBJ2-5; 9 nucleotides line up with TRBD1. The germline V gene encodes CDR1 ENHRY and CDR2 SYGVKD. The CDR3 extends over 20 amino acids. V shed 2 bases and J 4 bases; nucleotides not matched to a gene: 20.

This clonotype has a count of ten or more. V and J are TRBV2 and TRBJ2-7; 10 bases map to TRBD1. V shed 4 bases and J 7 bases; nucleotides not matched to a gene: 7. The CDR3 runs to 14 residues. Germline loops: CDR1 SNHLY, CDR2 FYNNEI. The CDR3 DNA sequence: TGTGCCAGCAGTGGCCGGGACAGGGGTGGTGAGCAGTACTTC. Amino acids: CASSGRDRGGEQYF.

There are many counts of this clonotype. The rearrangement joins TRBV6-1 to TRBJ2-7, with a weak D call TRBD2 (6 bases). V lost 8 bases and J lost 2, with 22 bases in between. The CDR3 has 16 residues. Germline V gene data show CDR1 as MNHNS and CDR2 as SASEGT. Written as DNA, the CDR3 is TGTGCCAGCTTTCCAGGTGGGGAGGCCTCAACCTACGAGCAGTACTTC. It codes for CASFPGGEASTYEQYF.

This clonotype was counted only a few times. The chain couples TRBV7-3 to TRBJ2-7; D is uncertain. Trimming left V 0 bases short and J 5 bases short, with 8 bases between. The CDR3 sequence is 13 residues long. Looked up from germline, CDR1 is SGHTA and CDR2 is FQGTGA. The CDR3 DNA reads TGTGCCAGCAGCTTAACTTTGGGTAACGAGCAGTACTTC. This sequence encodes CASSLTLGNEQYF.

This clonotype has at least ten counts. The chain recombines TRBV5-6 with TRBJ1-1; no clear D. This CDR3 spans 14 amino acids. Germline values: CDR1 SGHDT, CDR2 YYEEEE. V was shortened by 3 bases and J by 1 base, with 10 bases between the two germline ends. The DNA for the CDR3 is TGTGCCAGCAGCTCCAATTACGGGAACACTGAAGCTTTCTTT. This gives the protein CASSSNYGNTEAFF.

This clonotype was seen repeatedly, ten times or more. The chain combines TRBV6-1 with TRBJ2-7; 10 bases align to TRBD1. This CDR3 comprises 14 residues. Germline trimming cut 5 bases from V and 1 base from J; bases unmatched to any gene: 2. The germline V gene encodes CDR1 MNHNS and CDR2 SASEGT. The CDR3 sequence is CASSSGQGSYEQYF. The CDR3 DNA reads TGTGCCAGCAGTTCGGGACAGGGGTCCTACGAGCAGTACTTC.

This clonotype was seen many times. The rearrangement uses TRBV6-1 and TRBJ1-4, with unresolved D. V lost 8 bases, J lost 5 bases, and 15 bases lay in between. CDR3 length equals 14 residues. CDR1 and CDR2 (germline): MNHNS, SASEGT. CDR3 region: CASLAWGQNEKLFF. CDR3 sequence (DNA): TGTGCCAGCCTGGCCTGGGGTCAGAATGAAAAACTGTTTTTT.

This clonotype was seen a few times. The CDR3 coding sequence is TGTGCCAGCACCTCCCCCGGGACTAGCTCCTACAATGAGCAGTTCTTC. Amino acids: CASTSPGTSSYNEQFF. This rearrangement joins TRBV28 to TRBJ2-1; 8 bases line up with TRBD2. There are 16 residues in the CDR3. V dropped 7 bases and J dropped 0; count of bases not matched to a gene: 8. Germline V gene data show CDR1 as MDHEN and CDR2 as SYDVKM. Looking up the rest from reference TRBV28 and TRBJ2-1 gives the full variable domain: DVKVTQSSRYLVKRTGEKVFLECVQDMDHENMFWYRQDPGLGLRLIYFSYDVKMKEKGDIPEGYSVSREKKERFSLILESASTNQTSMYLCASTSPGTSSYNEQFFGPGTRLTVL.

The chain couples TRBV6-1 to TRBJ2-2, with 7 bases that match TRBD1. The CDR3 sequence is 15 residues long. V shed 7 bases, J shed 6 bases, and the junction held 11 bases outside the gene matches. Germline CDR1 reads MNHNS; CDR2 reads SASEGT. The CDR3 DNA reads TGTGCCAGCACTCAGACAGGGAGTCGGGCCGGGGAGCTGTTTTTT. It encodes CASTQTGSRAGELFF.

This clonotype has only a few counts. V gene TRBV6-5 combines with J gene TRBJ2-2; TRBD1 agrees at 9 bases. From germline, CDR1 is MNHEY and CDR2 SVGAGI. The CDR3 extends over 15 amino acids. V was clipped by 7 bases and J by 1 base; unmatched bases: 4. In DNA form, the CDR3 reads TGTGCCAGCAATTTGGGACAGGGGAACACCGGGGAGCTGTTTTTT. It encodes CASNLGQGNTGELFF.

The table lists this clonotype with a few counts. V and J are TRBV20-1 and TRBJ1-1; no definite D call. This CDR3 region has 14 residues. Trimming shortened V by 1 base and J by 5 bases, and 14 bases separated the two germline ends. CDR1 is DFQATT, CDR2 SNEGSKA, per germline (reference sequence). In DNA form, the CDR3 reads TGCAGTGCTAGAGGCGACCCGACGGGGACTGAAGCTTTCTTT. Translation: CSARGDPTGTEAFF.

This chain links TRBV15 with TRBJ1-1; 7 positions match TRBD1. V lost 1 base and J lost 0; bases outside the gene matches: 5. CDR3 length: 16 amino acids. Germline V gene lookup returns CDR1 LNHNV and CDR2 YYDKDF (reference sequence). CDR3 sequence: CATSRGSQGVNTEAFF. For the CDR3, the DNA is TGTGCCACCAGCAGAGGCTCGCAGGGGGTGAACACTGAAGCTTTCTTT.

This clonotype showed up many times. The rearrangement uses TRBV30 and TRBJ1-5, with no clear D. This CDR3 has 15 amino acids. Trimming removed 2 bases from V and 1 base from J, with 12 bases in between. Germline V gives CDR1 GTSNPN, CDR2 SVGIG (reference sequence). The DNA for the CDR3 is TGTGCCTGGAGTTTCGGATACTTGAGCAATCAGCCCCAGCATTTT. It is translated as CAWSFGYLSNQPQHF.

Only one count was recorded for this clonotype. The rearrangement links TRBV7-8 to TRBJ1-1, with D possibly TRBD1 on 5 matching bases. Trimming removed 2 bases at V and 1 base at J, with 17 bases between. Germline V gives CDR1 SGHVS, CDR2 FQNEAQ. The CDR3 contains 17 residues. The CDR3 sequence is CASSLSRWGTRNTEAFF. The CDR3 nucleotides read TGTGCCAGCAGCTTAAGTAGGTGGGGGACCAGGAACACTGAAGCTTTCTTT.

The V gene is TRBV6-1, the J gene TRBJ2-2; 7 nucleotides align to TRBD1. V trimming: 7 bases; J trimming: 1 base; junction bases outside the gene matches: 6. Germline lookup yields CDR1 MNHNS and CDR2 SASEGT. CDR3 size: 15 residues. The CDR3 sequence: CASTVDRVNTGELFF. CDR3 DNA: TGTGCCAGCACCGTCGACAGGGTGAACACCGGGGAGCTGTTTTTT.